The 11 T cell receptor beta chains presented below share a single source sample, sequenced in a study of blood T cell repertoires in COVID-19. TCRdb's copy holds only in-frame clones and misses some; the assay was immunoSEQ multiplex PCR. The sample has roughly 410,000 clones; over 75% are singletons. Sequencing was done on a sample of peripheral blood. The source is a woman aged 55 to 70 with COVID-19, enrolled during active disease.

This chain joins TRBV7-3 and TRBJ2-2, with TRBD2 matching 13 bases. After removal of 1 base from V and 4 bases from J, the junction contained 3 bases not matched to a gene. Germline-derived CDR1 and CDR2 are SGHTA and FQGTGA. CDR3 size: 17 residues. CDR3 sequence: CASSLRGLAGRTGELFF. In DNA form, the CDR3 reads TGTGCCAGCAGCTTAAGGGGACTAGCGGGGCGCACCGGGGAGCTGTTTTTT.

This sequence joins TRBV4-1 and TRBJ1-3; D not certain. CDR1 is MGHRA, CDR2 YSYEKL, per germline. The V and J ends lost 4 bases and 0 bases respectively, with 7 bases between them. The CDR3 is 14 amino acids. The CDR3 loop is CASSLSYSGNTIYF. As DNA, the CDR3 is TGCGCCAGCAGCCTCTCCTACTCTGGAAACACCATATATTTT.

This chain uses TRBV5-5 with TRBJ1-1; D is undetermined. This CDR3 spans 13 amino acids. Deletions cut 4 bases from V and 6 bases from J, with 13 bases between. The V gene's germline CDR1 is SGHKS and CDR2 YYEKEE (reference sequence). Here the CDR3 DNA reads TGTGCCAGCAGCATCCCCCCGAGCCCTGAAGCTTTCTTT. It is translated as CASSIPPSPEAFF.

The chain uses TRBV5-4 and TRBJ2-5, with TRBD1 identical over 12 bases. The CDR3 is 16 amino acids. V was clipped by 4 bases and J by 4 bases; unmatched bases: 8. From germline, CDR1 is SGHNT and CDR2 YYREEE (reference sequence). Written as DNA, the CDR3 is TGTGCCAGCAGCCCGGCCGGGACAGGGGGCGCAGAGACCCAGTACTTC. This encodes CASSPAGTGGAETQYF.

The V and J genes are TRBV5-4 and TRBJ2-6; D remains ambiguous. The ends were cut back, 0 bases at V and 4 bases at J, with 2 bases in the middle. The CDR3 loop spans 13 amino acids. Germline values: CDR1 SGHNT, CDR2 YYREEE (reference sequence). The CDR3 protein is CASSLAGANVLTF. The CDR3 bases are TGTGCCAGCAGCTTGGCGGGGGCCAACGTCCTGACTTTC.

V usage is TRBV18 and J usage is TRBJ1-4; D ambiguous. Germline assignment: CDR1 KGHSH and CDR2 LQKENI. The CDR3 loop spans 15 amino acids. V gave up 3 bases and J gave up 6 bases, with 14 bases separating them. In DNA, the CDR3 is TGTGCCAGCTCACCGGCGGAGGGTTCCGATGAAAAACTGTTTTTT. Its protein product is CASSPAEGSDEKLFF.

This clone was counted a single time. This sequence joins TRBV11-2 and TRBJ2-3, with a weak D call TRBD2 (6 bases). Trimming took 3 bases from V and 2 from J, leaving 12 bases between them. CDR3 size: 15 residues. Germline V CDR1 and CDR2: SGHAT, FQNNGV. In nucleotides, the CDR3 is TGTGCCAGCAGCTTGACTCTACTAGCCACAGATACGCAGTATTTT. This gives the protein CASSLTLLATDTQYF. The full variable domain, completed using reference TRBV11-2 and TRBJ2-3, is EAGVAQSPRYKIIEKRQSVAFWCNPISGHATLYWYQQILGQGPKLLIQFQNNGVVDDSQLPKDRFSAERLKGVDSTLKIQPAKLEDSAVYLCASSLTLLATDTQYFGPGTRLTVL.

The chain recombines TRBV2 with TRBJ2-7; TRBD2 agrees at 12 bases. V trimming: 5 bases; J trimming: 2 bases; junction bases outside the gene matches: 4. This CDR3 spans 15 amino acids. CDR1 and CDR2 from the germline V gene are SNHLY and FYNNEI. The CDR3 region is CASSPTSGGPYEQYF. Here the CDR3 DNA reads TGTGCCAGCAGTCCGACTAGCGGGGGCCCCTACGAGCAGTACTTC.

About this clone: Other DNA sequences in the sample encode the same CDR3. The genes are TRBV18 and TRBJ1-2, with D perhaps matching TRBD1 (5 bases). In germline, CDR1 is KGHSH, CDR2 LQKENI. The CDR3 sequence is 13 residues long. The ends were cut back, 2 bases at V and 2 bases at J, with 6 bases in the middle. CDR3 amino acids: CASSPDRNYGYTF. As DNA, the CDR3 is TGTGCCAGCTCACCAGACAGAAACTATGGCTACACCTTC.

The DNA for the CDR3 is TGTGCCAGCTCCGGGGAAGGGGGCGTCACCGGGGAGCTGTTTTTT. Translated: CASSGEGGVTGELFF. The chain joins TRBV6-5 to TRBJ2-2; 7 nucleotides agree with TRBD1. J gave up 4 bases and V 8 bases, and 10 bases lay outside the gene matches. The CDR3 runs 15 residues. Germline-derived CDR1 and CDR2 are MNHEY and SVGAGI.

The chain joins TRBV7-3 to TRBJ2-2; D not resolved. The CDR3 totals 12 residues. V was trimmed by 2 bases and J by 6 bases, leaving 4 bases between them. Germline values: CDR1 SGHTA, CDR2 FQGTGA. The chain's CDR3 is CASSLGPGELFF. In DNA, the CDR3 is TGTGCCAGCAGCTTAGGCCCCGGGGAGCTGTTTTTT.